The clone carrying this T cell receptor (beta chain) turned up a few times. This entry is derived from a study of blood T cell repertoires in COVID-19. V was pared by 5 bases and J by 2 bases, with 10 bases between. From germline, CDR1 is MNHEY and CDR2 SVGAGI. CDR3 length: 13 residues. The study recruited people aged 18 to 89 years across about two dozen US areas. Assignments of participants to cohorts depended upon their own reported clinical history. This table comes from immunoSEQ multiplex PCR, and its TCRdb copy is limited to in-frame clones, with some not included. Of about 330,000 clones in the sample, 92% were seen once.

The chain couples TRBV6-5 to TRBJ2-7; D uncertain. The sequenced material came from PBMCs or T cells enriched from blood (not recorded which). The clonotype comes from a woman in her 30s who had recovered from COVID-19. The CDR3: CASSLAPTYEQYF. Written as DNA, the CDR3 is TGTGCCAGCAGTCTCGCCCCTACCTACGAGCAGTACTTC.